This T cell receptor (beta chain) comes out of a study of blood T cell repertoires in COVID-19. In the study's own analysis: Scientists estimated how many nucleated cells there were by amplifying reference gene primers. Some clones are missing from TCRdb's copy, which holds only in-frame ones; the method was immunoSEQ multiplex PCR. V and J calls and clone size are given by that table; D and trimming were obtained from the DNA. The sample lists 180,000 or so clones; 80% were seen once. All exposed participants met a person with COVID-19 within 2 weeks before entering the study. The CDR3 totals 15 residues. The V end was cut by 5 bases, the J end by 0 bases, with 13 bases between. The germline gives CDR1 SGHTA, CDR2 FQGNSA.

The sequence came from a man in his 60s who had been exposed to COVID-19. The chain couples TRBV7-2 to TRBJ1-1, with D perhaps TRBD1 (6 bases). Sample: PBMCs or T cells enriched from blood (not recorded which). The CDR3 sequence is CASSPGQSMNTEAFF. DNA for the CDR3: TGTGCCAGCAGCCCTGGACAGTCCATGAACACTGAAGCTTTCTTT.